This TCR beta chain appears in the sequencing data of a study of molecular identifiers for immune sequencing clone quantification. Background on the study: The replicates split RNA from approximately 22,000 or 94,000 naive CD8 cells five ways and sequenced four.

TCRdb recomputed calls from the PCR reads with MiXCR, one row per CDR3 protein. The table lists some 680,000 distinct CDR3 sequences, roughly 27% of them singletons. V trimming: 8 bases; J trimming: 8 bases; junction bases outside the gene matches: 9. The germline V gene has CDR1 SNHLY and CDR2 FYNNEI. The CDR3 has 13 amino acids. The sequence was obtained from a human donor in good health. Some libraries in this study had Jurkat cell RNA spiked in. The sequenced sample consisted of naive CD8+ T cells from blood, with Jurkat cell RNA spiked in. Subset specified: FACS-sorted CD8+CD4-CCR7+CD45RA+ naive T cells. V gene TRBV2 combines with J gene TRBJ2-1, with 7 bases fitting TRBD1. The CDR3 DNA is TGTGCCAGCCTCCGCACAGGGGACGATGAGCAGTTCTTC. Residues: CASLRTGDDEQFF.